The T cell receptor (beta chain) described here comes from a study of monozygotic twins with inflammatory bowel disease. Findings and caveats of the study: Telling apart the different T cell subtypes was not possible.

As concerns this clonotype: Its antigen is currently unknown.

TCRdb reprocessed the 5' RACE reads and reports one entry per CDR3 protein, with no DNA. In all, the sample yields about 160,000 distinct CDR3 sequences. This CDR3 comprises 16 residues. CDR1 and CDR2 from the germline V gene are SGHNT and YYREEE (reference sequence). This chain joins TRBV5-4 and TRBJ2-5; TCRdb's D gene call, TRBD1, goes unchecked for lack of DNA. This TCR came from a human donor with ulcerative colitis or Crohn's disease, or a healthy co-twin of an affected twin (not recorded which). Material for sequencing was blood. CDR3 residues: CASSLAGRGQGETQYF.